This T cell receptor beta chain is from a study of blood T cell repertoires in COVID-19. Looking at the study overall: Acute-phase and convalescent COVID-19 samples originated in the United States, Italy and Spain. Sources were T cells, B-cell-depleted T cells, or PBMCs; the material itself was cDNA or gDNA.

Trimming removed 6 bases from V and 0 bases from J, with 12 bases in between. The CDR3 runs to 15 residues. Germline V lookup: CDR1 MNHEY, CDR2 SVGEGT. As handled by the study authors: How many nucleated cells were present was estimated from reference gene primer amplification. Assay used: immunoSEQ multiplex PCR; TCRdb lists only in-frame clones, some missing. For V, J and clone size, that table is used; D and trimming come from the DNA. Among about 130,000 clones, roughly 83% were seen once, and the ten largest hold 3%. The source is a woman older than 75 with acute or convalescent COVID-19. The chain is built from TRBV6-2 or TRBV6-3 and TRBJ1-5, with D possibly TRBD1 on 6 matching bases. Input material: peripheral blood. For the CDR3, the DNA is TGTGCCAGCAGCGGCGGACAGTATAGCAATCAGCCCCAGCATTTT. Its protein product is CASSGGQYSNQPQHF.